A single sample is the source of the 6 T cell receptor beta chains below, sequenced in a study of glioma-infiltrating T cells (dated by TCRdb to 2016 to 2018). The instrument given in TCRdb is Illumina MiSeq. TCR alpha and beta CDR3 regions were amplified with the iRepertoire nested amplicon-rescue multiplex PCR (arm-PCR) platform from RNA. Using fastp at Q25 and MiXCR, TCRdb reprocessed the public reads and kept productive beta chains. Each record represents a unique CDR3 protein, reported with the most common genes and DNA among its rows. The sample table shows under 200,000 distinct CDR3 sequences, and over 30% are seen once. 20% of the sample belongs to the ten largest clones. Sequences were obtained from glioma tissue, nonneoplastic brain tissue, or PBMCs (not recorded which). Receptors originate from a human donor with low-grade glioma or glioblastoma, undergoing nonglioma brain surgery, or in good health (not recorded which).

On this clonotype itself: A read error may explain this, as a much larger clone is one base away. The genes are TRBV19 and TRBJ2-7, with D perhaps being TRBD1 or TRBD2 (5 bases each). Germline V lookup: CDR1 LNHDA, CDR2 SQIVND (reference sequence). There are 12 residues in the CDR3. The CDR3 DNA reads TGTGCCATTAGTATGAGGGGCGGCGAGCAGTACTTC. This encodes CAISMRGGEQYF.

This clonotype was recorded at least ten times. This chain links TRBV29-1 with TRBJ2-5; D might be TRBD1 (5 bases). V lost 3 bases, J lost 2 bases, and 13 bases lay in between. The CDR3 has 14 amino acids. Per germline, CDR1 SQVTM and CDR2 ANQGSEA. CDR3 nucleotides: TGCAGCGTTGACGACGGCAGGGTACAAGAGACCCAGTACTTC. Translating it yields CSVDDGRVQETQYF.

This clonotype was counted a single time. A read error may be the cause here, since a much bigger clone is one base away. The conserved closing phenylalanine or tryptophan is absent in this CDR3, likely reflecting a read error. J is TRBJ2-1 and V is TRBV7-2; 7 nucleotides match TRBD2. The CDR3 totals 14 residues. Germline values: CDR1 SGHTA, CDR2 FQGNSA. DNA for the CDR3: TGTGTGGCTGAGGGAGGGACGCCCTACAATGAGCAGTTCTCC. This gives the protein CVAEGGTPYNEQFS.

In this sample, this clonotype turned up many times. V usage is TRBV28 and J usage is TRBJ2-2; no clear D. Germline CDR1 and CDR2: MDHEN and SYDVKM. Trimming removed 6 bases from V and 7 bases from J, with 9 bases in between. This CDR3 contains 12 residues. The CDR3 sequence: CASRTVGGELFF. CDR3 bases: TGTGCCAGCAGGACGGTGGGCGGGGAGCTGTTTTTT.

This clonotype was seen many times. Since a much larger clone is just one base distant, this may be a read error. This sequence joins TRBV7-3 and TRBJ2-3; 12 positions match TRBD2. Per germline, CDR1 SGHTA and CDR2 FQGTGA. CDR3 length: 16 amino acids. V lost 5 bases to trimming and J lost 0 bases; unmatched junction nucleotides: 3. CDR3 protein: CASSQGTSGSTDTQYF. The CDR3 DNA follows: TGTGCCAGCAGCCAAGGGACTAGCGGGAGCACAGATACGCAGTATTTT. Full variable domain (outside the CDR3, taken from reference TRBV7-3 and TRBJ2-3): GAGVSQTPSNKVTEKGKYVELRCDPISGHTALYWYRQSLGQGPEFLIYFQGTGAADDSGLPNDRFFAVRPEGSVSTLKIQRTERGDSAVYLCASSQGTSGSTDTQYFGPGTRLTVL.

In this sample, this clonotype turned up many times. The genes are TRBV27 and TRBJ2-5; TRBD1 aligns across 7 bases. CDR3 length: 13 residues. Unmatched junction bases numbered 5, after V lost 6 bases and J lost 4 bases. Germline loops: CDR1 MNHEY, CDR2 SMNVEV (reference sequence). Here the CDR3 DNA reads TGTGCCAGCAGGAAACAGGGGAGAGAGACCCAGTACTTC. Encoded protein: CASRKQGRETQYF.